A single sample is the source of the 24 T cell receptor beta chains below, sequenced in a study of technical replicates of blood from a few donors. Repertoires were generated with immunoSEQ multiplex PCR, while TCRdb's copy carries only in-frame clones and drops some. The table lists approximately 90,000 clones, roughly 96% of them singletons. Sequencing input: T cells isolated from PBMCs. All receptors derive from a human donor in good health.

V and J are TRBV9 and TRBJ1-1; D gene uncertain. The CDR3 has 14 amino acids. V shed 0 bases and J shed 3 bases, with 9 bases lying between them. Germline values: CDR1 SGDLS, CDR2 YYNGEE. CDR3 coding DNA: TGTGCCAGCAGCGTAGGAGAGTTTGACACTGAAGCTTTCTTT. It translates to CASSVGEFDTEAFF. Full variable domain (outside the CDR3, taken from reference TRBV9 and TRBJ1-1): DSGVTQTPKHLITATGQRVTLRCSPRSGDLSVYWYQQSLDQGLQFLIQYYNGEERAKGNILERFSAQQFPDLHSELNLSSLELGDSALYFCASSVGEFDTEAFFGQGTRLTVV.

V usage is TRBV5-4 and J usage is TRBJ2-1; maybe TRBD1 (5 bases). The length of the CDR3 is 13 residues. Germline CDR1 is SGHNT and CDR2 is YYREEE (reference sequence). Trimming took off 1 base at V and 7 bases at J, with 9 bases between the two ends. CDR3 bases: TGTGCCAGCAGCTTGTCTGGGGCTAATGAGCAGTTCTTC. Translating gives CASSLSGANEQFF.

The chain links TRBV5-1 to TRBJ1-2, with TRBD1 identical over 7 bases. Germline CDR1 reads SGHRS; CDR2 reads YFSETQ. The CDR3 loop spans 14 amino acids. V was clipped by 0 bases and J by 3 bases; unmatched bases: 2. The CDR3 region is CASSLGQGDYGYTF. CDR3 in DNA: TGCGCCAGCAGCTTGGGACAGGGAGACTATGGCTACACCTTC.

This clone was counted a single time. V and J are TRBV5-1 and TRBJ1-6, with 9 bases lining up with TRBD1. V lost 1 base to trimming and J lost 8 bases; unmatched junction nucleotides: 4. The CDR3 is 15 amino acids. The germline CDR1 and CDR2 sequences are SGHRS and YFSETQ. CDR3 residues: CASSLYRGQDSPLHF. The DNA of the CDR3 is TGCGCCAGCAGCTTGTACAGGGGGCAGGATTCACCCCTCCACTTT.

This clone showed up just a few times. The CDR3 DNA sequence: TGTGCCTGGAGTGTTACGCGTGAAAAACTGTTTTTT. This gives the protein CAWSVTREKLFF. The chain recombines TRBV30 with TRBJ1-4; D gene unclear. V lost 0 bases, J lost 7 bases, and 6 bases lay in between. CDR3 length: 12 amino acids. In germline, CDR1 is GTSNPN, CDR2 SVGIG (reference sequence). The entire variable domain, with the rest obtained from reference TRBV30 and TRBJ1-4, is as follows: SQTIHQWPATLVQPVGSPLSLECTVEGTSNPNLYWYRQAAGRGLQLLFYSVGIGQISSEVPQNLSASRPQDRQFILSSKKLLLSDSGFYLCAWSVTREKLFFGSGTQLSVL.

The CDR3 reads CASSELGLGSTDTQYF. CDR3 nucleotide sequence: TGTGCCAGCAGTGAACTCGGACTAGGAAGCACAGATACGCAGTATTTT. The J gene is TRBJ2-3, the V gene TRBV2; 7 bases align to TRBD2. This CDR3 has 16 residues. Germline CDR1 and CDR2: SNHLY and FYNNEI. Unmatched junction bases numbered 5, after V lost 2 bases and J lost 0 bases.

V and J are TRBV19 and TRBJ2-5; 7 bases match TRBD1. J lost 5 bases, V lost 3 bases, and 9 bases had no gene match. Germline CDR1 reads LNHDA; CDR2 reads SQIVND (reference sequence). CDR3 length: 15 amino acids. The DNA for the CDR3 is TGTGCCAGTAGTATCGACAGGGTCCCGGGGGAGACCCAGTACTTC. Its translation: CASSIDRVPGETQYF.

The chain couples TRBV2 to TRBJ2-2, with D perhaps TRBD2 (5 bases). Germline values: CDR1 SNHLY, CDR2 FYNNEI. V was clipped by 6 bases and J by 3 bases, with 14 bases between them. The CDR3 contains 15 residues. The CDR3 nucleotides are TGTGCCAGCAGCTTTTACGGGGTTGACACCGGGGAGCTGTTTTTT. As protein: CASSFYGVDTGELFF.

V and J are TRBV25-1 and TRBJ2-1; TRBD2 agrees at 9 bases. V dropped 2 bases and J dropped 8; count of bases not matched to a gene: 4. Per germline, CDR1 MGHDK and CDR2 SYGVNS. The CDR3 extends over 14 amino acids. CDR3 nucleotide sequence: TGTGCCAGCAGTGAACTAGCGGGAATAGATGAGCAGTTCTTC. It encodes CASSELAGIDEQFF.

V gene TRBV21-1 combines with J gene TRBJ2-3; TRBD2, as called in the table, went unchecked against the DNA. TRBV21-1 is a documented pseudogene. The CDR3 spans 14 residues. The CDR3 DNA reads TGTGCCAGCAGCAAAGCGCCGGGCACAGATACGCAGTATTTT. The encoded protein is CASSKAPGTDTQYF.

This chain links TRBV7-7 with TRBJ2-7; TRBD1 matches at 9 bases. V gave up 3 bases and J gave up 6 bases; unmatched junction bases: 12. Germline V gene sequence: CDR1 SSHAT, CDR2 FNYEAQ (reference sequence). This CDR3 contains 16 residues. The chain's CDR3 is CASSLRGTGPIGEQYF. The CDR3 DNA reads TGTGCCAGCAGCTTGAGAGGGACAGGGCCTATAGGCGAGCAGTACTTC.

The chain carries TRBV28 and TRBJ1-1; a possible D gene is TRBD1 (6 bases). V lost 4 bases and J lost 1, with 10 bases in between. The CDR3 loop spans 14 amino acids. CDR1 and CDR2 from the germline V gene are MDHEN and SYDVKM. The DNA for the CDR3 is TGTGCCAGCAGTTGGACAGAGTCGAACACTGAAGCTTTCTTT. Translated, it gives CASSWTESNTEAFF.

The chain is built from TRBV2 and TRBJ2-7; 7 bases line up with TRBD1. The germline V gene encodes CDR1 SNHLY and CDR2 FYNNEI. Germline trimming cut 7 bases from V and 0 bases from J; bases unmatched to any gene: 9. This CDR3 contains 15 residues. The CDR3 DNA reads TGTGCCAGCACCCCCATGGACAGGAGCTCCTACGAGCAGTACTTC. Encoded protein: CASTPMDRSSYEQYF.

The CDR3 is CAWGRRSGNTIYF. CDR3 nucleotides: TGTGCCTGGGGCCGCCGCTCTGGAAACACCATATATTTT. The chain carries TRBV30 and TRBJ1-3; D gene unclear. This CDR3 contains 13 residues. In germline, CDR1 is GTSNPN, CDR2 SVGIG (reference sequence). With 5 bases removed from V and 0 bases from J, the gap between germline ends came to 8 bases.

The rearrangement joins TRBV19 to TRBJ2-3; 13 bases map to TRBD2. The junction had 2 bases not matched to a gene; V was cut back by 8 bases and J by 6 bases. The CDR3 has 13 amino acids. Per the germline V gene, CDR1 is LNHDA and CDR2 is SQIVND (reference sequence). DNA of the CDR3: TGTGCCAGTGGACTAGCGGGAGCTGATACGCAGTATTTT. Translated, it gives CASGLAGADTQYF.

J is TRBJ2-3 and V is TRBV4-1; the match to TRBD2 covers 8 bases. CDR1 and CDR2 (germline): MGHRA, YSYEKL. Losses at the gene ends were 3 bases for V and 2 bases for J; bases not matched to a gene: 4. The CDR3 totals 15 residues. The CDR3 region has the DNA TGCGCCAGCAGCCAGAAAGCGGGAGCCACAGATACGCAGTATTTT. Amino acids: CASSQKAGATDTQYF.

V usage is TRBV7-3 and J usage is TRBJ2-1; 7 nucleotides line up with TRBD1. Germline V gives CDR1 SGHTA, CDR2 FQGTGA. This CDR3 comprises 15 residues. The trim removed 3 bases at V and 3 bases at J, leaving 5 bases unmatched. The CDR3 region is CASSLTGTDYNEQFF. CDR3 DNA sequence: TGTGCCAGCAGCTTGACCGGGACAGACTACAATGAGCAGTTCTTC.

This clone was picked up one time. The rearrangement joins TRBV10-3 to TRBJ2-5, with 7 bases fitting TRBD2. Germline-derived CDR1 and CDR2 are ENHRY and SYGVKD. V trimming: 3 bases; J trimming: 5 bases; junction bases outside the gene matches: 6. CDR3 length: 14 residues. The DNA of the CDR3 is TGTGCCATCAGTGATAGTGCGGGAGCGGAGACCCAGTACTTC. This sequence encodes CAISDSAGAETQYF.

Written as DNA, the CDR3 is TGTGCCAGCAGCTTTCAAGCGGGCCCCTACGAGCAGTACTTC. Protein sequence: CASSFQAGPYEQYF. The J gene is TRBJ2-7, the V gene TRBV7-9; D is possibly TRBD2 (6 bases). The CDR3 runs to 14 residues. Trimming stripped 3 bases from V and 2 bases from J, with 11 bases between. Germline V CDR1 and CDR2: SEHNR, FQNEAQ (reference sequence). The complete variable domain, with remaining parts taken from reference TRBV7-9 and TRBJ2-7, reads DTGVSQNPRHKITKRGQNVTFRCDPISEHNRLYWYRQTLGQGPEFLTYFQNEAQLEKSRLLSDRFSAERPKGSFSTLEIQRTEQGDSAMYLCASSFQAGPYEQYFGPGTRLTVT.

This clone was detected once. The chain combines TRBV15 with TRBJ2-7, with D uncertain. The germline V gene has CDR1 LNHNV and CDR2 YYDKDF (reference sequence). The CDR3 totals 14 residues. Trimming took 1 base from V and 0 from J, leaving 7 bases between them. Here the CDR3 reads CATSRGRYSYEQYF. CDR3 bases: TGTGCCACCAGCAGAGGGCGGTACTCCTACGAGCAGTACTTC.

The chain has TRBV18 and TRBJ2-7; 9 bases agree with TRBD1. The CDR3 is made up of 16 amino acids. The J segment lost 4 bases and the V segment lost 3 bases, leaving 10 bases of the junction unmatched. The germline CDR1 and CDR2 sequences are KGHSH and LQKENI. DNA of the CDR3: TGTGCCAGCTCACCCCGGGACAGGGCAACATTTTACGAGCAGTACTTC. It codes for CASSPRDRATFYEQYF.

The J gene is TRBJ2-5, the V gene TRBV10-2, with 13 positions matching TRBD2. This CDR3 spans 15 amino acids. V trimming: 5 bases; J trimming: 4 bases; junction bases outside the gene matches: 4. CDR1 is WSHSY and CDR2 is SAAADI in the germline V gene. CDR3 bases: TGCGCCAGCAGTATAGGACTAGCGGGAGTAGAGACCCAGTACTTC. As protein: CASSIGLAGVETQYF.

Comments on this clone: This sample includes further DNA sequences coding for the same CDR3. This chain connects TRBV9 to TRBJ2-2; D call uncertain. The CDR3 is made up of 12 amino acids. The ends were cut back, 0 bases at V and 8 bases at J, with 5 bases in the middle. Germline CDR1 SGDLS, CDR2 YYNGEE. Written as DNA, the CDR3 is TGTGCCAGCAGCGTAGGGCCGGGGGAGCTGTTTTTT. The encoded protein is CASSVGPGELFF.

J is TRBJ2-7 and V is TRBV25-1, with 11 nucleotides matching TRBD1. This CDR3 has 16 residues. V trimming: 6 bases; J trimming: 4 bases; junction bases outside the gene matches: 11. Germline V gene data show CDR1 as MGHDK and CDR2 as SYGVNS. As DNA, the CDR3 is TGTGCCAGCAGCGAGGGGTTGGGACAGGGGGGTTACGAGCAGTACTTC. It specifies CASSEGLGQGGYEQYF.